This T cell receptor beta chain was profiled in a study of control samples from healthy donors and cancer patients (TCRdb year 2020). The library relied on the immunoSEQ multiplex PCR assay. TCRdb retrieved this table from immuneACCESS and kept in-frame rearrangements only. Not all clones are present; in checked studies, unresolved V genes account for under half, and no reason is known for the remainder. Within this sample are under 150,000 clones, with about 95% of them counted one time only. Together, the top ten hold 3.6% of the sample. About this clone: Its specific antigen is unknown. The input lacks base qualities; no much larger clone sits a single base away.

The TCR was taken from a man under 40 in good health. The sequenced sample was blood.

The CDR3: CASQGRDTEAFF. The DNA sequence is as follows: TGTGCCAGTCAGGGTAGGGACACTGAAGCTTTCTTT. The V and J segments used are TRBV7-9 and TRBJ1-1; the D gene is perhaps TRBD1, on 5 matching bases. The junction shows trimming of 9 bases on V and 3 bases on J, plus 11 bases between the germline ends. CDR1 is given as SEHNR and CDR2 as FQNEAQ, both from the germline V gene (reference sequence). Inclusive of the bounding cysteine and phenylalanine, the CDR3 is 12 residues long. Solely the CDR3 DNA is kept, with 36 bases framed from the first base.